This T cell receptor beta chain originates from a study of identifying expanded T cells in peripheral blood. Study results and limitations: Across healthy donors, higher total template counts meant significantly greater approximately two-week count variance.

Profiled with immunoSEQ multiplex PCR; TCRdb holds only in-frame clones, not every one. In the table there are around 100,000 clones, about 90% of which are singletons. This clone was detected a few times. No antigen is known for it. CDR1 and CDR2 (germline): SNHLY, FYNNEI. V was pared by 0 bases and J by 7 bases, with 3 bases between. CDR3 size: 11 residues. This receptor was obtained from a person aged 18 to 70 in good health. The chain joins TRBV2 to TRBJ1-2; no firm D call. The sample consisted of blood. DNA for the CDR3: TGTGCCAGCAGTGAAGCTCGTGGCTACACCTTC. Translated: CASSEARGYTF.